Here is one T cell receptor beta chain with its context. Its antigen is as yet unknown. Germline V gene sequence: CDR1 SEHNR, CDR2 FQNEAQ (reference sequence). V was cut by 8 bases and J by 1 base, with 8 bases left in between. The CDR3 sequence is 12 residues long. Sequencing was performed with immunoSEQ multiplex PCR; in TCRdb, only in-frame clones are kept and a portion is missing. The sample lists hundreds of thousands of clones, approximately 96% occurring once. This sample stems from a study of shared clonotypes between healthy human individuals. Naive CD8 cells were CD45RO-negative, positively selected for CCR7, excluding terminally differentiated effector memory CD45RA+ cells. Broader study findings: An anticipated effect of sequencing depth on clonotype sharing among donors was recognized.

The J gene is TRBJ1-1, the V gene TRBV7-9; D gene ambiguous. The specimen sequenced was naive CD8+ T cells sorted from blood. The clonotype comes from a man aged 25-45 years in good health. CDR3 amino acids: CASGRPNTEAFF. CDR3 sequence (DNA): TGTGCCAGCGGTAGACCGAACACTGAAGCTTTCTTT.